The clone carrying this TCR beta chain was counted ten times or more. Its antigen is not identified. The CDR3 extends over 14 amino acids. From germline, CDR1 is SGHTA and CDR2 FQGTGA. This sample was included in a study of human T cells and chemical hapten exposure. About the research overall: Patch tests put 0.01% DPC on the upper back, and the results were checked at 6 days. General observations from the study: There was no change with DPC sensitization in TCRs above 1 in 1000 frequency.

One entry per CDR3 protein results from TCRdb running MiXCR on the RACE reads. The data hold more than 250,000 distinct CDR3 sequences, with about 9% observed a single time. Documented time point: pre-sensitization, week 0. Treatment of the sample: therapeutic diphenylcyclopropenone sensitization with weekly scalp DPC. This receptor was identified in a woman aged 40 to 50 with alopecia areata. Some clones in this sample may be carry-over from other donors' samples. This specimen was whole blood, taken in connection with sensitization to the hapten diphenylcyclopropenone (DPC). The chain links TRBV7-3 to TRBJ2-7; possibly TRBD1 or TRBD2 for D (5 bases each). CDR3 DNA: TGTGCAGACAGCAGAGGCCCGGGGCCCTACGAGCAGTACTTC. It specifies CADSRGPGPYEQYF.